The 17 T cell receptor beta chains given below trace back to one sample, sequenced in a study of T cells in Graves' hyperthyroidism and ophthalmopathy. RNA transcripts served as the template for amplifying TCR beta CDR3 regions. The HTBI primer set served for first-round RT-PCR of the TCR CDR3. MiXCR was run by TCRdb on the multiplex PCR reads, yielding one entry per CDR3 protein. Here the sample spans about 610,000 distinct CDR3 sequences, roughly 14% being singletons. Source material: blood. All receptors come from a woman in her 40s with Graves' ophthalmopathy.

This clonotype was seen repeatedly, ten times or more. The germline gene is not matched at one end of the junction; a read error may be the cause. The rearrangement uses TRBV30 and TRBJ1-1, with D perhaps TRBD1 (6 bases). Germline V CDR1 and CDR2: GTSNPN, SVGIG (reference sequence). CDR3 length: 12 amino acids. CDR3 sequence: CAWSGGTAGVTF. Written as DNA, the CDR3 is TGTGCCTGGAGTGGAGGTACGGCAGGGGTAACTTTT.

Written as DNA, the CDR3 is TGTGCCAGCAGTTACGGGAGAGGACAAATAGTCCACGAGCAGTACTTC. Translation: CASSYGRGQIVHEQYF. The chain has TRBV6-2 or TRBV6-3 and TRBJ2-7; D may be TRBD1 or TRBD2 (5 bases each). This CDR3 comprises 16 residues. Per germline, CDR1 MNHEY and CDR2 SVGEGT. V was trimmed by 2 bases and J by 5 bases, leaving 19 bases between them.

In its sample, this clonotype was seen many times. The chain couples TRBV7-6 to TRBJ2-2; D gene unclear. The CDR3 has 13 residues. Germline loops: CDR1 SGHVS, CDR2 FNYEAQ. V was shortened by 4 bases and J by 7 bases, with 10 bases between the two germline ends. The CDR3 DNA follows: TGTGCCAGCAGCTCCCGTCCTGGCGGGGAGCTGTTTTTT. Amino acid sequence: CASSSRPGGELFF. Full variable domain (missing parts from reference TRBV7-6 and TRBJ2-2): GAGVSQSPRYKVTKRGQDVALRCDPISGHVSLYWYRQALGQGPEFLTYFNYEAQQDKSGLPNDRFSAERPEGSISTLTIQRTEQRDSAMYRCASSSRPGGELFFGEGSRLTVL.

This clonotype was observed many times. V is TRBV12-3 or TRBV12-4 and J is TRBJ2-3; D ambiguous. This CDR3 comprises 14 residues. Trimming left V 3 bases short and J 2 bases short, with 9 bases between. CDR3 DNA sequence: TGTGCCAGCAGTTTTAGTACGGTCACAGATACGCAGTATTTT. It encodes CASSFSTVTDTQYF.

This clonotype was counted ten times or more. The chain has TRBV15 and TRBJ2-7, with D perhaps matching TRBD2 (5 bases). V lost 5 bases, J lost 5 bases, and 16 bases lay in between. The germline gives CDR1 LNHNV, CDR2 YYDKDF (reference sequence). The CDR3 is 14 amino acids. The CDR3 spells CATSEGRYINEQYF. The CDR3 nucleotides read TGTGCCACCAGCGAGGGTCGGTACATCAACGAGCAGTACTTC.

The chain is built from TRBV4-2 and TRBJ1-3; no clear D. The length of the CDR3 is 16 residues. Germline V gene data show CDR1 as LGHNA and CDR2 as YNFKEQ. Trimming removed 4 bases at V and 4 bases at J, with 17 bases between. The CDR3 spells CASSLSEMGAGNTIYF. Here the CDR3 DNA reads TGTGCCAGCAGCCTGTCGGAGATGGGCGCCGGAAACACCATATATTTT.

At least ten counts were recorded for this clonotype. This chain joins TRBV28 and TRBJ2-4; 10 bases align to TRBD2. Germline assignment: CDR1 MDHEN and CDR2 SYDVKM. The CDR3 runs 19 residues. V lost 10 bases to trimming and J lost 0 bases; unmatched junction nucleotides: 18. DNA of the CDR3: TGTGCCACCCTTGGCCGCGCGCCGGGACTAGCGATAGCCAAAAACATTCAGTACTTC. Protein sequence: CATLGRAPGLAIAKNIQYF.

This clonotype occurred many times. The chain carries TRBV6-1 and TRBJ1-1, with D tentatively TRBD1 (5 bases). Per germline, CDR1 MNHNS and CDR2 SASEGT. V lost 6 bases and J lost 4, with 18 bases in between. The CDR3 runs 15 residues. In DNA form, the CDR3 reads TGTGCCAGCAGCCTACCCGACACCCAGGGCACTGAAGCTTTCTTT. It specifies CASSLPDTQGTEAFF.

The chain uses TRBV29-1 and TRBJ2-2, with D possibly matching TRBD2 (5 bases). CDR3 size: 14 residues. V was trimmed by 6 bases and J by 0 bases, leaving 11 bases between them. The germline gives CDR1 SQVTM, CDR2 ANQGSEA. CDR3 nucleotide sequence: TGCAGCGTCTCGGGGATCGCGAACACCGGGGAGCTGTTTTTT. Translated: CSVSGIANTGELFF.

There are many counts of this clonotype. The V and J genes are TRBV7-2 and TRBJ2-5; no clear D. The CDR3 has 13 amino acids. V shed 7 bases and J shed 4 bases, with 13 bases lying between them. Germline values: CDR1 SGHTA, CDR2 FQGNSA. The CDR3 DNA is TGTGCCAGCACCCGGCTAGGTGTAGAGACCCAGTACTTC. Amino acid sequence: CASTRLGVETQYF.

This clonotype appeared a few times. This chain links TRBV20-1 with TRBJ1-3, with 9 bases aligning to TRBD1. The germline V gene has CDR1 DFQATT and CDR2 SNEGSKA (reference sequence). V shed 3 bases, J shed 0 bases, and the junction held 3 bases outside the gene matches. CDR3 size: 15 residues. The CDR3 here is CSARETGGSGNTIYF. The CDR3 nucleotides read TGCAGTGCTAGGGAGACAGGGGGCTCTGGAAACACCATATATTTT.

This clonotype was counted at least ten times. V and J are TRBV10-3 and TRBJ1-6, with 8 bases fitting TRBD1. Looked up from germline, CDR1 is ENHRY and CDR2 is SYGVKD. With V trimmed by 3 bases and J by 11 bases, 9 bases remained unmatched. The CDR3 has 15 residues. CDR3: CAISESSDRAAPLHF. DNA for the CDR3: TGTGCCATCAGTGAAAGCTCGGACAGGGCAGCACCCCTCCACTTT.

This clonotype was observed many times. The chain uses TRBV6-2 or TRBV6-3 and TRBJ2-7; tentatively, D is TRBD1 (6 bases). V lost 0 bases, J lost 4 bases, and 13 bases lay in between. Germline CDR1 reads MNHEY; CDR2 reads SVGEGT. There are 15 residues in the CDR3. The CDR3 bases are TGTGCCAGCAGTTACTCGACCAGGGGAGAATACGAGCAGTACTTC. It translates to CASSYSTRGEYEQYF.

This clonotype came up many times. The genes are TRBV28 and TRBJ1-2; D perhaps matches TRBD1 (5 bases). The CDR3 has 12 residues. The V and J ends lost 6 bases and 8 bases respectively, with 13 bases between them. In germline, CDR1 is MDHEN, CDR2 SYDVKM. The CDR3 DNA sequence: TGTGCCAGCAGGTCCGGGACCAGAGGCTACACCTTC. Protein: CASRSGTRGYTF.

This clonotype was recorded many times. The V call is TRBV20-1, the J call TRBJ2-2, with D perhaps matching TRBD2 (6 bases). V lost 0 bases to trimming and J lost 5 bases, with 13 bases between them. CDR3 length equals 15 residues. The germline CDR1 and CDR2 sequences are DFQATT and SNEGSKA (reference sequence). The CDR3 nucleotides read TGCAGTGCTAGAGAGCCCGGGAGAGGAACCGGGGAGCTGTTTTTT. The encoded protein is CSAREPGRGTGELFF.

The chain recombines TRBV11-2 with TRBJ2-3; 12 bases align to TRBD2. Trimming at V came to 1 base and at J to 6 bases, leaving 5 bases not matched to a gene. The CDR3 sequence is 16 residues long. The germline V gene encodes CDR1 SGHAT and CDR2 FQNNGV. This CDR3 reads CASSLGLAGEFDTQYF. In nucleotides, the CDR3 is TGTGCCAGCAGCTTAGGACTAGCGGGAGAGTTTGATACGCAGTATTTT.

This clonotype has a count of ten or more. The genes are TRBV10-3 and TRBJ2-7; perhaps TRBD2 as D (7 bases). V lost 8 bases, J lost 0 bases, and 14 bases lay in between. CDR3 length: 14 residues. The germline V gene has CDR1 ENHRY and CDR2 SYGVKD. CDR3 loop: CAIDRSGNSYEQYF. Written as DNA, the CDR3 is TGTGCCATCGACAGGAGCGGGAACTCCTACGAGCAGTACTTC.